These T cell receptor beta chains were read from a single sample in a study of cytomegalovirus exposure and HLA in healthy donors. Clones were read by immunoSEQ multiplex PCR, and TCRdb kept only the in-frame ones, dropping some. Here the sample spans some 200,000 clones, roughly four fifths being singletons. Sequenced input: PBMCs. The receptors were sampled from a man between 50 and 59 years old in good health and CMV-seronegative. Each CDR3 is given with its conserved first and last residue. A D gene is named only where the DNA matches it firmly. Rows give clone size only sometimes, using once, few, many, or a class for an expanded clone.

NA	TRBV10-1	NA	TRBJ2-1	CASSGTAQSNEQFF	TGCGCCAGCAGTGGGACAGCTCAAAGTAATGAGCAGTTCTTC
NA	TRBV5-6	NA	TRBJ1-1	CASSSPGLLNTEAFF	TGTGCCAGCAGCTCCCCGGGACTCCTGAACACTGAAGCTTTCTTT
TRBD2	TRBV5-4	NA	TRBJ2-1	CASSLPSGRSYNEQFF	TGTGCCAGCAGCTTGCCTAGCGGGAGATCCTACAATGAGCAGTTCTTC
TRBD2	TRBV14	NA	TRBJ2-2	CASSQRGLAANTGELFF	TGTGCCAGCAGCCAAAGGGGACTAGCGGCGAACACCGGGGAGCTGTTTTTT
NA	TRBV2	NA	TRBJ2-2	CATQGAGELFF	TGTGCCACCCAAGGGGCCGGGGAGCTGTTTTTT
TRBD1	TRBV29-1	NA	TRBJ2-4	CSVVGQGGNIQYF	TGCAGCGTTGTCGGACAGGGCGGAAACATTCAGTACTTC
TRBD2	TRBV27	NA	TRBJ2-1	CASSSGTSGYNEQFF	TGTGCCAGCAGTTCCGGGACTAGCGGCTACAATGAGCAGTTCTTC
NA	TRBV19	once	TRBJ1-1	CASSIDRTQNTEAFF	TGTGCCAGTAGTATCGACAGGACTCAAAACACTGAAGCTTTCTTT
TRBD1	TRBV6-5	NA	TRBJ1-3	CASSLGQNSGNTIYF	TGTGCCAGCAGTTTGGGACAGAACTCTGGAAACACCATATATTTT
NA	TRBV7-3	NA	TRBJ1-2	CASSSGDRTTSGGYTF	TGTGCCAGCAGCTCAGGGGACCGAACAACGTCTGGTGGCTACACCTTC
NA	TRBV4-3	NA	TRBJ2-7	CASSQDPRVTYEQYF	TGCGCCAGCAGCCAAGATCCCAGGGTCACCTACGAGCAGTACTTC
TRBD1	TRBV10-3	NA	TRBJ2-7	CAIRGTTGFYEQYF	TGTGCCATCAGGGGTACGACAGGGTTCTACGAGCAGTACTTC
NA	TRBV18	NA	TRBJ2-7	CASSPSSRGLYEQYF	TGTGCCAGCTCACCTAGTAGTCGCGGGCTCTACGAGCAGTACTTC